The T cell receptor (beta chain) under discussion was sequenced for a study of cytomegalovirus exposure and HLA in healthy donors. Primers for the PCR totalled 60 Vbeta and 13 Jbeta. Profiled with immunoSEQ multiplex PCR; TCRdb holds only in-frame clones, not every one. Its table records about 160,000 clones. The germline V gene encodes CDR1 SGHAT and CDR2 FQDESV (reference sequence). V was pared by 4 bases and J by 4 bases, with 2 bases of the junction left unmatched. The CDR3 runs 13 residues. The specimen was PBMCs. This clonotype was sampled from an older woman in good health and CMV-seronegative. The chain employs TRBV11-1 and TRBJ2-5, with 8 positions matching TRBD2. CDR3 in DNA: TGTGCCAGCAGCTCTGCGGGGGGAGAGACCCAGTACTTC. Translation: CASSSAGGETQYF.